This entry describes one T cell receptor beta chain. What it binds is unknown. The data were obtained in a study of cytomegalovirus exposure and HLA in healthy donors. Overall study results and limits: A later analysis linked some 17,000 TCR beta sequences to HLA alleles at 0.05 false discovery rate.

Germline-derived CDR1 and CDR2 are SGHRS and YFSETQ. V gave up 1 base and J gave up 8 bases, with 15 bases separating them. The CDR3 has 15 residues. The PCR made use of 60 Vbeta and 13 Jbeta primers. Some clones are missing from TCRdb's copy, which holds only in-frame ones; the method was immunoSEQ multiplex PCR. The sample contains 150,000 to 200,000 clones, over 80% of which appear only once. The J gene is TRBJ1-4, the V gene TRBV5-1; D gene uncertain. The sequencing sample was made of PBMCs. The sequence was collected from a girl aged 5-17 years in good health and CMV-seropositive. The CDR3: CASSLLGRDDEKLFF. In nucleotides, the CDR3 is TGCGCCAGCAGCTTGCTCGGGCGGGATGACGAAAAACTGTTTTTT.